This TCR beta chain was sequenced during a study of OX40 agonist ivuxolimab in advanced cancers. On the study more broadly: Averaging about 60 years in age, with a range of roughly 20 to 80, the cohort was 82.7% male. General observations from the study: There were, on average, more expanded clones in CD8+ T cells than in CD4+. Doses of 0.1 to 3.0 mg/kg were accompanied by clonal expansion of CD4+ and CD8+ blood T cells by week 6.

Worth noting for this clone: What it binds is unknown.

This table comes from immunoSEQ multiplex PCR, and its TCRdb copy is limited to in-frame clones, with some not included. The table includes around 83,000 clones, about 89% detected once. Germline CDR1 and CDR2: MNHNY and SVGAGI (reference sequence). V shed 4 bases, J shed 4 bases, and the junction held 7 bases outside the gene matches. The CDR3 contains 15 residues. The TCR was taken from an adult with an advanced solid tumor such as melanoma, head and neck, liver or kidney cancer. Source: CD4+ or CD8+ T cells sorted from blood, taken in a trial of the OX40 agonist ivuxolimab. This chain joins TRBV6-6 and TRBJ2-3, with TRBD2 matching over 8 bases. The CDR3 nucleotides read TGTGCCAGCAGTTCCCAGCGGGAGCTCTCAGATACGCAGTATTTT. Translation gives CASSSQRELSDTQYF.